Listed below are T cell receptor beta chains from one sample, sequenced in a study of blood T cell repertoires in COVID-19. Profiled with immunoSEQ multiplex PCR; TCRdb holds only in-frame clones, not every one. Of 350,000 to 400,000 clones in the sample, about nine tenths were seen once. Material: PBMCs or T cells enriched from blood (not recorded which). Source of these receptors: a woman in her thirties or forties who had been exposed to COVID-19. CDR3s include the opening cysteine and the closing phenylalanine or tryptophan. D genes are given only for firm matches. Some rows mark clone size as missing; the rest say once, few, many or name a class of expanded clone.

TRBJ1-2,TRBV7-9,.,.,TGTGCCAGCAGCCTACCACCGGTGTTC,CASSLPPVF
TRBJ1-4,TRBV30,.,few,TGTGCCTGGAGTGCAGCGACAGGCCGCTTCCGAGTAGGAGAAAAACTGTTTTTT,CAWSAATGRFRVGEKLFF
TRBJ1-3,TRBV27,.,.,TGTGCCAGCAGTATAGCCGACCCGGGACTATTTGAAAACACCATATATTTT,CASSIADPGLFENTIYF
TRBJ1-1,TRBV19,.,.,TGTGCCAGTAGTATAGATAGAGATCGCGGGTTAAGGGACACTGAAGCTTTCTTT,CASSIDRDRGLRDTEAFF
TRBJ1-1,TRBV9,TRBD1,.,TGTGCCAGCAGCGCTGACGGGACAGAGAACACTGAAGCTTTCTTT,CASSADGTENTEAFF
TRBJ2-1,TRBV6-5,.,.,TGTGCCAGCAGTTACTCGGGGAGCTACAATGAGCAGTTCTTC,CASSYSGSYNEQFF
TRBJ1-1,TRBV24-1,.,.,TGTGCCACCAGTGATTATCCTCCGGACCCGGAGGACACTGAAGCTTTCTTT,CATSDYPPDPEDTEAFF
TRBJ2-2,TRBV15,.,.,TGTGCCACATCCAATAGGGCGGGCCTCGACACCGGGGAGCTGTTTTTT,CATSNRAGLDTGELFF
TRBJ1-5,TRBV19,TRBD1,.,TGTGCCAGTAGTGACGGGACAGGTAGCAATCAGCCCCAGCATTTT,CASSDGTGSNQPQHF
TRBJ1-5,TRBV19,.,.,TGTGCCAGTAGCCTAATATTGACAGTTAATAGCAATCAGCCCCAGCATTTT,CASSLILTVNSNQPQHF
TRBJ1-1,TRBV5-8,TRBD1,once,TGTGCCAGCAGCCCCGGGACAGCGAGCTTAATGAACACTGAAGCTTTCTTT,CASSPGTASLMNTEAFF
TRBJ2-1,TRBV7-2,TRBD2,.,TGTGCCAGCAGCTTAGAATCGACTAGCGGATCCTACAATGAGCAGTTCTTC,CASSLESTSGSYNEQFF
TRBJ2-3,TRBV24-1,.,.,TGTGCCACCAGTCGGGCGGGGCTTTCCACAGATACGCAGTATTTT,CATSRAGLSTDTQYF
TRBJ1-4,TRBV7-2,TRBD1,.,TGTGCCAGCAGCTCGTCCGGGACAGCCTCTGAAAAACTGTTTTTT,CASSSSGTASEKLFF
TRBJ1-4,TRBV3-1/TRBV3-2,.,.,TGTGCCAGCAGCTCAAGTAGGGGCTGGGGTGAAAAACTGTTTTTT,CASSSSRGWGEKLFF
TRBJ2-3,TRBV29-1,.,.,TGCAGCGTTGAAACAGGTCGGGGCAGGGGGGGCACAGATACGCAGTATTTT,CSVETGRGRGGTDTQYF
TRBJ2-1,TRBV19,TRBD2,.,TGTGCCAGTAGACTTACCGGGACTAGCGGGGGACCCTACAATGAGCAGTTCTTC,CASRLTGTSGGPYNEQFF